The next 17 T cell receptor beta chains were all read from a single sample in a study of blood T cells in healthy people across ages. Sample-barcoded 5' priming and a J-beta primer mix drove a second PCR of roughly 6 to 12 cycles. TCRdb itself ran the 5' RACE reads through MiXCR, one entry per CDR3 protein. Here the sample spans fewer than 2,000,000 distinct CDR3 sequences, around 40% being singletons. The sample consisted of blood. These TCRs come from a human donor in good health.

The chain carries TRBV14 and TRBJ1-1, with TRBD1 identical over 8 bases. Losses at the gene ends were 4 bases for V and 3 bases for J; bases not matched to a gene: 7. The CDR3 loop spans 15 amino acids. Germline CDR1 reads SGHDN; CDR2 reads FVKESK. CDR3 in amino acids: CASSLWTGMDTEAFF. CDR3 nucleotide sequence: TGTGCCAGCAGCCTGTGGACAGGGATGGACACTGAAGCTTTCTTT.

This clonotype was picked up one time. At one end the junction does not follow the germline gene, possibly because of a read error. The CDR3 loop is CASSPPARGPPLHF. The DNA of the CDR3 is TGCGCCAGCAGTCCCCCGGCCAGGGGCCCACCCCTCCACTTT. V is TRBV28 and J is TRBJ1-6; possibly TRBD1 for D (6 bases). Germline CDR1 is MDHEN and CDR2 is SYDVKM. CDR3 length: 14 amino acids.

V is TRBV12-3 or TRBV12-4 and J is TRBJ1-5, with 7 positions matching TRBD1. CDR3 size: 15 residues. V gave up 3 bases and J gave up 7 bases; unmatched junction bases: 9. CDR3 nucleotides: TGTGCCAGCAGTTTGTGGGGCAGGGGGACCCAGCCCCAGCATTTT. As protein: CASSLWGRGTQPQHF.

V is TRBV29-1 and J is TRBJ2-5; TRBD2 aligns across 9 bases. V was pared by 4 bases and J by 5 bases, with 8 bases of the junction left unmatched. In germline, CDR1 is SQVTM, CDR2 ANQGSEA. This CDR3 is built from 14 residues. CDR3 nucleotide sequence: TGCAGCGTTGTTCGGCGGGGGGGCAAGGAGACCCAGTACTTC. Its protein product is CSVVRRGGKETQYF.

The chain recombines TRBV6-1 with TRBJ1-2; unclear D gene. The CDR3 covers 13 residues. V lost 8 bases and J lost 4, with 14 bases in between. Germline CDR1 MNHNS, CDR2 SASEGT. For the CDR3, the DNA is TGTGCCAGCCGCCTCTTGGGTGCCTATGGCTACACCTTC. As protein: CASRLLGAYGYTF.

A few counts support this clonotype. The chain couples TRBV5-6 to TRBJ2-3; D is possibly TRBD1 (6 bases). V lost 6 bases and J lost 2, with 13 bases in between. This CDR3 is built from 14 residues. Per the germline V gene, CDR1 is SGHDT and CDR2 is YYEEEE. CDR3 nucleotides: TGTGCCAGCATCAAAGGGGGAGACACAGATACGCAGTATTTT. It is translated as CASIKGGDTDTQYF.

This clonotype was seen more than once but under ten times. V usage is TRBV24-1 and J usage is TRBJ1-2, with unresolved D. The germline V gene encodes CDR1 KGHDR and CDR2 SFDVKD. The CDR3 length is 11 residues. Trimming left V 4 bases short and J 9 bases short, with 8 bases between. CDR3 nucleotides: TGTGCCACCAGTGAAGAGGGTAGCTACACCTTC. This codes for CATSEEGSYTF.

Concerning this clonotype itself: An end of the junction differs from the germline gene, which may be a read error. The rearrangement uses TRBV24-1 and TRBJ2-3, with TRBD1 matching over 10 bases. The germline CDR1 and CDR2 sequences are KGHDR and SFDVKD. The CDR3 covers 17 residues. Written as DNA, the CDR3 is TGCGCCACCAGTAAACATCGGGGACAGGGGATCGCAGATACGCAGTATTTT. This encodes CATSKHRGQGIADTQYF.

The rearrangement uses TRBV15 and TRBJ2-3; 10 bases agree with TRBD2. The V gene end was trimmed by 3 bases and the J gene end by 3 bases; junction bases not matched to a gene: 6. The CDR3 totals 16 residues. In germline, CDR1 is LNHNV, CDR2 YYDKDF (reference sequence). CDR3 sequence (DNA): TGTGCCACCAGCAGGACTACTAGCGGGGTAACAGATACGCAGTATTTT. Protein: CATSRTTSGVTDTQYF.

The CDR3 bases are TGCGCCAGCAGCTTGGTTCAGGGCGCAAGCTACACCTTC. It codes for CASSLVQGASYTF. J is TRBJ1-2 and V is TRBV5-1, with D tentatively TRBD1 (5 bases). This CDR3 is built from 13 residues. V was clipped by 0 bases and J by 9 bases, with 12 bases between them. Germline V gene data show CDR1 as SGHRS and CDR2 as YFSETQ.

This clonotype was detected only a few times. V and J are TRBV7-8 and TRBJ2-5; either TRBD1 or TRBD2 may supply D (5 bases each). The CDR3 consists of 14 residues. Trimming took off 1 base at V and 5 bases at J, with 11 bases between the two ends. Germline lookup yields CDR1 SGHVS and CDR2 FQNEAQ. The CDR3 sequence is CASSLGGVEETQYF. DNA for the CDR3: TGTGCCAGCAGCTTAGGAGGGGTGGAGGAGACCCAGTACTTC. The full variable domain, in which reference TRBV7-8 and TRBJ2-5 provide the parts outside the CDR3, is GAGVSQSPRYKVAKRGQDVALRCDPISGHVSLFWYQQALGQGPEFLTYFQNEAQLDKSGLPSDRFFAERPEGSVSTLKIQRTQQEDSAVYLCASSLGGVEETQYFGPGTRLLVL.

This clonotype was detected only a few times. J is TRBJ1-5 and V is TRBV15; D gene uncertain. The CDR3 totals 14 residues. Per the germline V gene, CDR1 is LNHNV and CDR2 is YYDKDF (reference sequence). Trimming left V 0 bases short and J 4 bases short, with 7 bases between. The CDR3 reads CATSRDLGNQPQHF. The CDR3, as DNA: TGTGCCACCAGCAGAGATCTCGGGAATCAGCCCCAGCATTTT.

The J gene is TRBJ2-1, the V gene TRBV28; 7 nucleotides line up with TRBD2. Germline V gene sequence: CDR1 MDHEN, CDR2 SYDVKM. Trimming took 6 bases from V and 4 from J; bases not matched to a gene: 12. The CDR3 sequence is 16 residues long. This chain's CDR3 is CASSRTQASGYNEQFF. CDR3 bases: TGTGCCAGCAGCCGCACTCAGGCTAGCGGATACAATGAGCAGTTCTTC.

The CDR3 is CASSRQYGYTF. In nucleotides, the CDR3 is TGTGCCAGCAGCCGACAATATGGCTACACCTTC. The rearrangement joins TRBV16 to TRBJ1-2; D is undetermined. CDR1 is KGHSY, CDR2 FQNENV, per germline. The germline V and J ends were trimmed by 4 bases and 5 bases, with 5 bases remaining between them. The CDR3 has 11 residues.

The J gene is TRBJ2-5, the V gene TRBV12-3 or TRBV12-4; 13 bases map to TRBD2. V lost 4 bases and J lost 1; bases outside the gene matches: 6. This CDR3 has 17 amino acids. The CDR3 protein is CASSSGLAGAPQETQYF. CDR3 bases: TGTGCCAGCAGTTCTGGACTAGCGGGGGCTCCCCAAGAGACCCAGTACTTC.

This chain links TRBV9 with TRBJ2-3; D ambiguous. The CDR3 has 13 amino acids. Deletions cut 4 bases from V and 2 bases from J, with 8 bases between. CDR1 SGDLS and CDR2 YYNGEE come from the germline V gene. Here the CDR3 reads CASSSQVTDTQYF. The CDR3, as DNA: TGTGCCAGCAGCTCCCAAGTCACAGATACGCAGTATTTT.

The gene calls are TRBV6-6 and TRBJ1-5; 9 bases line up with TRBD1. With V trimmed by 6 bases and J by 6 bases, 6 bases remained unmatched. CDR1 MNHNY and CDR2 SVGAGI come from the germline V gene (reference sequence). CDR3 length: 14 residues. The CDR3 DNA reads as TGTGCCAGCAGGGGGACAGGGTTTAGTCAGCCCCAGCATTTT. Its protein product is CASRGTGFSQPQHF.